The clone carrying this TCR beta chain appeared a single time. Its antigen is still unknown. Since no conserved phenylalanine or tryptophan closes the CDR3, a read error is the likely cause. The sample originates from a study of tumor-infiltrating lymphocytes in glioblastoma multiforme. Whole-study findings and limits: Clone frequencies may be distorted by unequal TCR transcripts per cell. Only one glioblastoma patient had TCR and mutation analysis.

Germline CDR1 is DFQATT and CDR2 is SNEGSKA (reference sequence). The CDR3 spans 13 residues. TCR beta libraries were built from RNA through three nested multiplex PCR rounds using modified ARM-PCR. TCRdb itself ran the multiplex PCR reads through MiXCR, one entry per CDR3 protein. The table shows approximately 13,000 distinct CDR3 sequences, with over 60% occurring only once. Sequencing used brain tumor tissue. The rearrangement links TRBV20-1 to TRBJ1-5, with D maybe TRBD1 (5 bases). This receptor was identified in a male donor with glioblastoma. The CDR3 sequence is CSARGATNQPQHY. CDR3 nucleotide sequence: TGCAGCGCTAGAGGGGCAACAAATCAGCCCCAGCATTAT.